This is a list of T cell receptor beta chains from one sample in a study of blood T cell repertoires in COVID-19. Here immunoSEQ multiplex PCR was the method, and the copy in TCRdb shows in-frame clones only, minus some. Of a few hundred thousand clones listed, about 86% are singletons. Sequenced material: PBMCs or T cells enriched from blood (not recorded which). The origin of the receptors is a middle-aged man who had recovered from COVID-19. Each CDR3 is given with its conserved first and last residue. Each record gives: V gene, clone size, J gene, D gene, CDR3 protein, CDR3 DNA. D genes are given only for firm matches. Clone sizes are given selectively: once, few, many, or a class where the clone is expanded.

v_call: TRBV10-3; clone_size: NA; j_call: TRBJ2-7; d_call: TRBD2; cdr3_aa: CAISESPPPGLAWEQYF; cdr3_nt: TGTGCCATCAGTGAGTCGCCTCCTCCGGGACTAGCCTGGGAGCAGTACTTC
v_call: TRBV12-5; clone_size: few; j_call: TRBJ2-3; d_call: NA; cdr3_aa: CASGTADTQYF; cdr3_nt: TGTGCTAGTGGTACGGCAGATACGCAGTATTTT
v_call: TRBV4-1; clone_size: NA; j_call: TRBJ2-5; d_call: NA; cdr3_aa: CASSQGEAQYF; cdr3_nt: TGCGCCAGCAGCCAAGGGGAGGCCCAGTACTTC
v_call: TRBV24-1; clone_size: NA; j_call: TRBJ2-2; d_call: TRBD2; cdr3_aa: CATSDSRLAGVNTGELFF; cdr3_nt: TGTGCCACCAGTGATTCCCGACTAGCGGGAGTTAACACCGGGGAGCTGTTTTTT
v_call: TRBV24-1; clone_size: NA; j_call: TRBJ2-2; d_call: NA; cdr3_aa: CATSRKGVGDTGELFF; cdr3_nt: TGTGCCACCAGTCGCAAGGGAGTGGGTGACACCGGGGAGCTGTTTTTT
v_call: TRBV3-1/TRBV3-2; clone_size: once; j_call: TRBJ2-3; d_call: NA; cdr3_aa: CASGRTDTQYF; cdr3_nt: TGTGCCAGCGGGAGAACAGATACGCAGTATTTT
v_call: TRBV11-2; clone_size: NA; j_call: TRBJ2-7; d_call: TRBD2; cdr3_aa: CASSLLAGAGEQYF; cdr3_nt: TGTGCCAGCAGCTTACTAGCGGGAGCGGGGGAGCAGTACTTC
v_call: TRBV29-1; clone_size: NA; j_call: TRBJ2-5; d_call: TRBD1; cdr3_aa: CSADPGQGEETQYF; cdr3_nt: TGCAGCGCCGACCCGGGACAGGGAGAAGAGACCCAGTACTTC
v_call: TRBV5-1; clone_size: once; j_call: TRBJ2-7; d_call: NA; cdr3_aa: CASSLVVRGTSYEQYF; cdr3_nt: TGCGCCAGCAGCTTGGTGGTACGCGGGACCTCCTACGAGCAGTACTTC
v_call: TRBV6-5; clone_size: NA; j_call: TRBJ1-5; d_call: TRBD1; cdr3_aa: CASHTGGEGNQPQHF; cdr3_nt: TGTGCCAGCCACACAGGGGGCGAAGGCAATCAGCCCCAGCATTTT
v_call: TRBV11-3; clone_size: NA; j_call: TRBJ1-1; d_call: NA; cdr3_aa: CASSLVGRLNTEAFF; cdr3_nt: TGTGCCAGCAGCTTAGTTGGGCGCCTTAACACTGAAGCTTTCTTT
v_call: TRBV27; clone_size: NA; j_call: TRBJ1-6; d_call: NA; cdr3_aa: CASSLPGWDSPLHF; cdr3_nt: TGTGCCAGCAGTTTGCCAGGGTGGGATTCACCCCTCCACTTT
v_call: TRBV27; clone_size: NA; j_call: TRBJ1-1; d_call: TRBD1; cdr3_aa: CASSLDRRSTEAFF; cdr3_nt: TGTGCCAGCAGTTTGGACAGGAGATCTACTGAAGCTTTCTTT
v_call: TRBV7-3; clone_size: NA; j_call: TRBJ2-7; d_call: TRBD2; cdr3_aa: CARRAPLAGNEQYF; cdr3_nt: TGTGCCAGAAGAGCTCCACTAGCGGGCAACGAGCAGTACTTC
v_call: TRBV7-3; clone_size: NA; j_call: TRBJ2-1; d_call: TRBD2; cdr3_aa: CASSLDGGINNEQFF; cdr3_nt: TGTGCCAGCAGCTTAGACGGGGGGATCAACAATGAGCAGTTCTTC
v_call: TRBV7-6; clone_size: NA; j_call: TRBJ1-1; d_call: TRBD1; cdr3_aa: CASSLALGQEKDTEAFF; cdr3_nt: TGTGCCAGCAGCTTAGCTCTAGGACAGGAGAAAGACACTGAAGCTTTCTTT
v_call: TRBV5-1; clone_size: NA; j_call: TRBJ2-1; d_call: NA; cdr3_aa: CASSSDTGWDEQFF; cdr3_nt: TGCGCCAGCAGCTCGGATACGGGATGGGATGAGCAGTTCTTC